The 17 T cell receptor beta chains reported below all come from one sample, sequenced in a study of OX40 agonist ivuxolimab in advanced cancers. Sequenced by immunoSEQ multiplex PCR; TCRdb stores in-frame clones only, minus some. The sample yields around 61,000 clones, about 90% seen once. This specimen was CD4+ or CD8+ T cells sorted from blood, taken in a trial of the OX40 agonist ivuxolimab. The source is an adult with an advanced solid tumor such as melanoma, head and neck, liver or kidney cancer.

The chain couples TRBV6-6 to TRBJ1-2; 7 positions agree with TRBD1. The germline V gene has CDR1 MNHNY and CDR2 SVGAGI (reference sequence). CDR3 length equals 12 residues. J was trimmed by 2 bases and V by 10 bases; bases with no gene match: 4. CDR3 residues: CATAGQNYGYTF. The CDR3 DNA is TGTGCCACCGCGGGACAGAACTATGGCTACACCTTC.

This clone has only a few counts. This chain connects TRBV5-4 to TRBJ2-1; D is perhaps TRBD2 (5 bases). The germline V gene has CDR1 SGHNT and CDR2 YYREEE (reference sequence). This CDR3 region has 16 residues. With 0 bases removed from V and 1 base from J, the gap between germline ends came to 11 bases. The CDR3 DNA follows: TGTGCCAGCAGCTTGGTTCTAGCAGGTTCCTACAATGAGCAGTTCTTC. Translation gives CASSLVLAGSYNEQFF.

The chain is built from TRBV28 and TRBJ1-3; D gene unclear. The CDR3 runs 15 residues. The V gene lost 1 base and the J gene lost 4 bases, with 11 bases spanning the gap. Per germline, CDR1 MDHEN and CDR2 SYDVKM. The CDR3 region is CASSLYASLGNTIYF. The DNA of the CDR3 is TGTGCCAGCAGTTTATATGCGTCTCTCGGAAACACCATATATTTT.

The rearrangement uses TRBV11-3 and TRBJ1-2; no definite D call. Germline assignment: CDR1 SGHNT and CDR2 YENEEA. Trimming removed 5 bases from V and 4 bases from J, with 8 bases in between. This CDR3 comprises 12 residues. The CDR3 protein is CASSPGGYGYTF. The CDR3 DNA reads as TGTGCCAGCAGCCCCGGCGGCTATGGCTACACCTTC.

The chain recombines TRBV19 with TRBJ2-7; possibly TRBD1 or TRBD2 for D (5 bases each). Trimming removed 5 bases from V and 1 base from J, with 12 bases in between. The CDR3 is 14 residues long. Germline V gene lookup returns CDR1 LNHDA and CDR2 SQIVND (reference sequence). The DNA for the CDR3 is TGTGCCAGTAGTGTCCGGGACCTATCCTACGAGCAGTACTTC. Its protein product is CASSVRDLSYEQYF.

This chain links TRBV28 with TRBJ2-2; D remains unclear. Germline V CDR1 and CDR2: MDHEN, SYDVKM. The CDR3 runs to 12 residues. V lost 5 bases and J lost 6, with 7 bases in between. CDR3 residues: CASSSSPGELFF. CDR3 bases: TGTGCCAGCAGTAGCTCCCCCGGGGAGCTGTTTTTT.

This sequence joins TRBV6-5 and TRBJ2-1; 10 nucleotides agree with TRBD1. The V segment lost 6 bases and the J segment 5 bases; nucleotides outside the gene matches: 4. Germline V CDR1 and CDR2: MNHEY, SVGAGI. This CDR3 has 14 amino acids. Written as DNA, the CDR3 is TGTGCCAGCAGGAGACAGGGGGCGGACAATGAGCAGTTCTTC. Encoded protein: CASRRQGADNEQFF.

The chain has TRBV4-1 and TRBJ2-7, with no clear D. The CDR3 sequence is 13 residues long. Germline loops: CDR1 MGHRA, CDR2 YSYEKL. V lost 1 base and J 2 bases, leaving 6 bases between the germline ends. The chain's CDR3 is CASSQGYTYEQYF. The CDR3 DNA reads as TGCGCCAGCAGCCAAGGTTACACCTACGAGCAGTACTTC.

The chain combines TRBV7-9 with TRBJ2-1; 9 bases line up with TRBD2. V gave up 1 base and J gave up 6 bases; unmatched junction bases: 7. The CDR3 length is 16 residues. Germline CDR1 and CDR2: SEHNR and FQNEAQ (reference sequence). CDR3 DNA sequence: TGTGCCAGCAGCTTAGTAGTGCTAGCGGGACTCAATGAGCAGTTCTTC. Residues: CASSLVVLAGLNEQFF.

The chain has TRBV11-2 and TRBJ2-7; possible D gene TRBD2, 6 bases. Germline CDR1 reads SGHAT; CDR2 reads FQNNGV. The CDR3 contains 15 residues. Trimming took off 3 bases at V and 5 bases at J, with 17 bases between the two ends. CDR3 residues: CASSLGTVRVDEQYF. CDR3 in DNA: TGTGCCAGCAGCTTGGGGACTGTTAGGGTCGACGAGCAGTACTTC.

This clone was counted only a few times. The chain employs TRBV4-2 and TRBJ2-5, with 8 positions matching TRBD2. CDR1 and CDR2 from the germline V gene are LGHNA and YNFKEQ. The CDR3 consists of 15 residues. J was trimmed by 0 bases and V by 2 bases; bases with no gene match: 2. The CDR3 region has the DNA TGTGCCAGCAGCCAATATAGCGGGGACCAAGAGACCCAGTACTTC. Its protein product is CASSQYSGDQETQYF.

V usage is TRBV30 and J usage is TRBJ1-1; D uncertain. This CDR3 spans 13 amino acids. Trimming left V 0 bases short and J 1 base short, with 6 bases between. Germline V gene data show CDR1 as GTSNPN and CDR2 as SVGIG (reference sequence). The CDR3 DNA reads TGTGCCTGGAGTGTCCTGGGGAACACTGAAGCTTTCTTT. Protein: CAWSVLGNTEAFF. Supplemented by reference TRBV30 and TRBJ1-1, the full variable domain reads SQTIHQWPATLVQPVGSPLSLECTVEGTSNPNLYWYRQAAGRGLQLLFYSVGIGQISSEVPQNLSASRPQDRQFILSSKKLLLSDSGFYLCAWSVLGNTEAFFGQGTRLTVV.

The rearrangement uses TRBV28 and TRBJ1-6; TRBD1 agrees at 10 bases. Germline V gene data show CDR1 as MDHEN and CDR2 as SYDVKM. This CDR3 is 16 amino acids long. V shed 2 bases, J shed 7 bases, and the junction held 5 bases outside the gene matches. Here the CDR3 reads CASSLGTGVENSPLHF. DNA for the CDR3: TGTGCCAGCAGTTTAGGGACAGGGGTAGAGAATTCACCCCTCCACTTT.

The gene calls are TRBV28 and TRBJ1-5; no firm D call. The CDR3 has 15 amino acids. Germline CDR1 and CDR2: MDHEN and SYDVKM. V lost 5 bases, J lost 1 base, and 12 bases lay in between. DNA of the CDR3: TGTGCCAGCAGTCTAGTACTGGGGAGCAATCAGCCCCAGCATTTT. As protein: CASSLVLGSNQPQHF.

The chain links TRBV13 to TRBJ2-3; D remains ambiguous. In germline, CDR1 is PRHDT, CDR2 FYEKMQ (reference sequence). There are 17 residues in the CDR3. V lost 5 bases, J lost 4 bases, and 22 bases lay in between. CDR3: CASSPRPRLGPSDTQYF. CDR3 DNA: TGTGCCAGCAGCCCTAGGCCCAGGTTAGGGCCGTCAGATACGCAGTATTTT.

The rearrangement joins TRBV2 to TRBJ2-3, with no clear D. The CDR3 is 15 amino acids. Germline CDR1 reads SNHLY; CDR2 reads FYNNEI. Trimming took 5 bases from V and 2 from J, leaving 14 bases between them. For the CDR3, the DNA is TGTGCCAGCAGTACCTATAAGACCCACACAGATACGCAGTATTTT. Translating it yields CASSTYKTHTDTQYF.

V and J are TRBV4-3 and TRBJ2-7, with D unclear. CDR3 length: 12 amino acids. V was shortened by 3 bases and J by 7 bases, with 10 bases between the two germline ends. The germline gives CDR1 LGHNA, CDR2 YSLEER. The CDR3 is CASSHWLGEQYF. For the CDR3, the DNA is TGCGCCAGCAGCCATTGGTTGGGGGAGCAGTACTTC.